This TCR beta chain appears in the sequencing data of a study of Ad26.COV2.S vaccination and SARS-CoV-2 variants. Treatment specified: some 20 received Ad26.COV2.S at low or high dose, single or two shots; roughly 5 received placebo; per-sample allocation not given. Collection of the samples took place on day 63 after the first injection of vaccine or placebo. An Ad26 vector was used to express Wuhan-strain SARS-CoV-2 spike as the vaccine. Only in-frame clones appear in the TCRdb table, and some are missing; sequencing was by immunoSEQ multiplex PCR. This sample has around 250,000 clones, with around 87% found just once. V shed 7 bases, J shed 0 bases, and the junction held 8 bases outside the gene matches. The CDR3 spans 17 residues. From germline, CDR1 is MRHNA and CDR2 SNTAGT.

The TCR was taken from a person between 18 and 65 years old who received the Ad26.COV2.S COVID-19 vaccine or a placebo. This chain uses TRBV6-4 with TRBJ2-7; 14 bases line up with TRBD2. The material sequenced was peripheral blood, taken in a trial of Ad26.COV2.S vaccine versus placebo. The CDR3 reads CASTDGLAGGPSYEQYF. CDR3 coding DNA: TGTGCCAGCACCGACGGACTAGCGGGAGGCCCCTCCTACGAGCAGTACTTC.